This T cell receptor beta chain was identified during a study of blood T cell repertoires in COVID-19. Germline V gene data show CDR1 as MNHEY and CDR2 as SVGAGI. There are 12 residues in the CDR3. The table came from immunoSEQ multiplex PCR; TCRdb's copy has only in-frame clones and leaves some out. The sample holds 150,000 to 200,000 clones; about nine tenths are singletons and the top ten take around 1.9%. This rearrangement joins TRBV6-5 to TRBJ2-3; 7 bases match TRBD2. This receptor was obtained from a man between 70 and 80 years old with active or convalescent COVID-19. Input material: peripheral blood. The CDR3 nucleotides read TGTAGGAGCGGGGCCAGCACAGATACGCAGTATTTT. Its translation: CRSGASTDTQYF.